This is a list of T cell receptor beta chains from one sample in a study of cytomegalovirus exposure and HLA in healthy donors. TCRdb's copy holds only in-frame clones and misses some; the assay was immunoSEQ multiplex PCR. Among 200,000 to 300,000 clones listed, around 90% were seen once. Sequenced sample: PBMCs. The receptors shown here come from a woman aged 25 to 39 in good health and CMV-seronegative. CDR3s include the opening cysteine and the closing phenylalanine or tryptophan. Each record gives: D gene, clone size, J gene, V gene, CDR3 protein, CDR3 DNA. D genes are given only for firm matches. Clone size is not always given. Where it is, it says once, few, many or a class for expanded clones.

- | - | TRBJ2-2 | TRBV4-1 | CASSQDSPAALTGELFF | TGCGCCAGCAGCCAAGATAGCCCAGCGGCACTCACCGGGGAGCTGTTTTTT
- | - | TRBJ2-1 | TRBV19 | CASSIEGDHVFNEQFF | TGTGCCAGTAGTATAGAAGGAGACCATGTTTTCAATGAGCAGTTCTTC
TRBD2 | - | TRBJ2-2 | TRBV29-1 | CSGTSFSGELFF | TGCAGCGGGACTAGTTTTTCCGGGGAGCTGTTTTTT
TRBD1 | few | TRBJ2-5 | TRBV18 | CASSPYIRGQVETQYF | TGTGCCAGCTCACCATACATAAGGGGGCAGGTTGAGACCCAGTACTTC
- | - | TRBJ1-5 | TRBV5-4 | CASSLGVGQPQHF | TGTGCCAGCAGCTTGGGAGTAGGTCAGCCCCAGCATTTT
- | - | TRBJ1-5 | TRBV7-2 | CASSLEFGPAQPQHF | TGTGCCAGCAGCTTAGAGTTTGGGCCAGCCCAGCCCCAGCATTTT
- | - | TRBJ2-7 | TRBV4-1 | CASSQVVDEYEQYF | TGCGCCAGCAGCCAAGTGGTCGACGAATACGAGCAGTACTTC
TRBD1 | - | TRBJ1-2 | TRBV28 | CANRGPRGYTF | TGTGCCAACAGGGGGCCGAGGGGCTACACCTTC
- | once | TRBJ2-7 | TRBV6-1 | CASSGRASYEQYF | TGTGCCAGCAGCGGTAGGGCCTCCTACGAGCAGTACTTC
- | - | TRBJ2-7 | TRBV5-8 | CASSLDKGPLYEQYF | TGTGCCAGCAGCTTGGACAAGGGTCCCTTATACGAGCAGTACTTC
- | - | TRBJ2-7 | TRBV19 | CASSMGLHSYEQYF | TGTGCCAGTAGTATGGGACTCCACTCCTACGAGCAGTACTTC
- | - | TRBJ2-1 | TRBV27 | CASRKDRYNEQFF | TGTGCCAGCAGAAAAGACAGGTACAATGAGCAGTTCTTC
- | - | TRBJ2-2 | TRBV6-6 | CASSSGIKGELFF | TGTGCCAGCAGTTCGGGGATTAAGGGGGAGCTGTTTTTT
- | many | TRBJ2-3 | TRBV2 | CASSVGGKGGTDTQYF | TGTGCCAGCAGCGTGGGCGGGAAGGGGGGCACAGATACGCAGTATTTT
TRBD1 | - | TRBJ2-5 | TRBV28 | CASSAGQGSETQYF | TGTGCCAGCAGCGCGGGACAGGGGTCGGAGACCCAGTACTTC
TRBD2 | - | TRBJ2-7 | TRBV13 | CASSLRTSTYEQYF | TGTGCCAGCAGCTTACGGACTAGCACCTACGAGCAGTACTTC
TRBD2 | - | TRBJ2-5 | TRBV9 | CASSVSGTTQETQYF | TGTGCCAGCAGCGTTAGCGGGACGACCCAAGAGACCCAGTACTTC
TRBD1 | - | TRBJ2-7 | TRBV11-2 | CASSEGQGAYEQYF | TGTGCCAGCAGCGAGGGACAGGGGGCCTACGAGCAGTACTTC
- | - | TRBJ2-2 | TRBV5-4 | CASSPQARGVTGELFF | TGTGCCAGCAGCCCTCAGGCTAGGGGCGTTACCGGGGAGCTGTTTTTT
- | - | TRBJ2-1 | TRBV11-3 | CASSLVNEQFF | TGTGCCAGCAGCTTAGTAAATGAGCAGTTCTTC
TRBD2 | - | TRBJ2-2 | TRBV27 | CASSLEGRLAGVPGELFF | TGTGCCAGCAGTTTAGAGGGGAGACTAGCGGGAGTCCCCGGGGAGCTGTTTTTT
TRBD2 | - | TRBJ2-2 | TRBV14 | CASSHSPGLAGVQTGELLF | TGTGCCAGCAGCCACTCGCCGGGACTAGCGGGAGTTCAGACCGGGGAGCTGCTTTTT
- | - | TRBJ2-1 | TRBV2 | CASRALARTLYNEQFF | TGTGCCAGCAGGGCACTAGCCCGAACCCTATACAATGAGCAGTTCTTC